This T cell receptor (beta chain) is from a study of a mutant IDH1 vaccine in newly diagnosed glioma. Study in general: Eight vaccine injections were given to patients in weeks 1, 3, 5, 7, 11, 15, 19 and 23. Treatment recipients were about 60% male and around 40% female, and their mean age was around 40 years. The therapy given earlier, which was standard therapy, consisted of radiotherapy, temozolomide, or both, and most of the patients received both.

Trimming removed 4 bases from V and 3 bases from J, with 18 bases in between. The germline V gene encodes CDR1 MNHEY and CDR2 SVGAGI. This CDR3 region has 16 residues. Time point specified: week 23, last vaccination. The study gave 300 ug of mutant IDH1 20-mer peptide per vaccine dose, with topical imiquimod. Newly diagnosed WHO grade 3 or 4 IDH1-mutant, ATRX-lost astrocytomas were identified in the donors. The protocol was immunoSEQ multiplex PCR, while the TCRdb copy is restricted to in-frame clones and leaves out a portion. Of tens of thousands of clones in the sample, 65% to 85% were seen once. Worth noting for this clone: As yet, its antigen is unknown.

The clonotype was recovered from a woman aged 18-35 years with glioma. The sample here was PBMCs, taken from a glioma patient whose treatment included an IDH1 peptide vaccine. The chain is built from TRBV6-5 and TRBJ1-2; D may be TRBD1 (6 bases). The CDR3 loop is CASSSVSGGIHYGYTF. In nucleotides, the CDR3 is TGTGCCAGCAGTTCGGTTTCGGGGGGCATACACTATGGCTACACCTTC.